This passage covers 5 T cell receptor beta chains from one sample sequenced in a study of OX40 agonist ivuxolimab in advanced cancers. Profiled with immunoSEQ multiplex PCR; TCRdb holds only in-frame clones, not every one. The table shows 13,000 to 15,000 clones, with roughly 80% occurring only once. This specimen consisted of CD4+ or CD8+ T cells sorted from blood, obtained in a trial of the OX40 agonist ivuxolimab. These receptors all stem from an adult with an advanced solid tumor such as melanoma, head and neck, liver or kidney cancer.

V usage is TRBV7-9 and J usage is TRBJ1-4; maybe TRBD1 (6 bases). CDR3 size: 15 residues. Per the germline V gene, CDR1 is SEHNR and CDR2 is FQNEAQ (reference sequence). The germline V and J ends were trimmed by 5 bases and 1 base, with 11 bases remaining between them. The CDR3 region is CASSQTGGTNEKLFF. The DNA of the CDR3 is TGTGCCAGCAGCCAGACAGGCGGAACTAATGAAAAACTGTTTTTT.

CDR3: CASTNAPKGGDTQYF. DNA for the CDR3: TGTGCCAGTACCAACGCGCCCAAGGGTGGCGATACGCAGTATTTT. This chain joins TRBV19 and TRBJ2-3; D ambiguous. With 7 bases removed from V and 6 bases from J, the gap between germline ends came to 20 bases. CDR1 and CDR2 (germline): LNHDA, SQIVND (reference sequence). CDR3 size: 15 residues.

The chain links TRBV11-2 to TRBJ2-1; tentatively, D is TRBD1 (5 bases). Germline assignment: CDR1 SGHAT and CDR2 FQNNGV. The CDR3 loop spans 12 amino acids. V lost 4 bases and J 10 bases, leaving 11 bases between the germline ends. The CDR3 loop is CASSSGSLEQFF. The CDR3 DNA reads as TGTGCCAGCAGCTCAGGGTCCCTCGAGCAGTTCTTC.

The chain employs TRBV7-2 and TRBJ2-5; D unresolved. The end of the DNA aligns better with TRBJ2-7, so the J call may be wrong. Germline assignment: CDR1 SGHTA and CDR2 FQGNSA. This CDR3 has 16 residues. The CDR3 reads CASSPVYSSPFYEQYF. For the CDR3, the DNA is TGTGCCAGCAGCCCGGTTTACTCCTCACCCTTCTACGAGCAGTACTTC.

CDR3 bases: TGTGCCAGCACTCGACGGGGTCGGACTGAAGCTTTCTTT. This codes for CASTRRGRTEAFF. This sequence joins TRBV11-2 and TRBJ1-1; D remains ambiguous. CDR3 size: 13 residues. From germline, CDR1 is SGHAT and CDR2 FQNNGV. V was clipped by 7 bases and J by 5 bases, with 14 bases between them.